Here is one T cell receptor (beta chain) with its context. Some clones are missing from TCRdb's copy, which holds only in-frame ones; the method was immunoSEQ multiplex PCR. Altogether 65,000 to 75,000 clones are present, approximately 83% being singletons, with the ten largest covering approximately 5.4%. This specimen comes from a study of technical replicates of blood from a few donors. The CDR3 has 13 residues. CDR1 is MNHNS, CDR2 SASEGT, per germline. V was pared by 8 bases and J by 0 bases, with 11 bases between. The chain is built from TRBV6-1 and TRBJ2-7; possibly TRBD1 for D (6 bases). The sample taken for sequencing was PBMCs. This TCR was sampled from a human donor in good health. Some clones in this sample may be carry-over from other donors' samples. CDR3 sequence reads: CASGGLFSYEQYF. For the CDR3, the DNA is TGTGCCAGCGGGGGCCTTTTCTCCTACGAGCAGTACTTC.